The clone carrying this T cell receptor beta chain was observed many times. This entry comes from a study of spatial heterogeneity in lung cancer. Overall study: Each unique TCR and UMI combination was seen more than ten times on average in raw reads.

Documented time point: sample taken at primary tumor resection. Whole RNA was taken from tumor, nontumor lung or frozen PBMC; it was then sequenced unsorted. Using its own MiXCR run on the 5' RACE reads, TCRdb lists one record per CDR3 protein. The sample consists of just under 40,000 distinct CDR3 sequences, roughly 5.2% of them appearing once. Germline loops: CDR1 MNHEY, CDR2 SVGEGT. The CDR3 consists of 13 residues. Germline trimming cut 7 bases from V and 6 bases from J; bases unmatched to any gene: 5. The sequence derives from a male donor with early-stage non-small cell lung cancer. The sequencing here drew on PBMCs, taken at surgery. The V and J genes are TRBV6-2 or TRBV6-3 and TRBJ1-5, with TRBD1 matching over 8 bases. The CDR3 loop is CASMDREIQPQHF. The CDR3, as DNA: TGTGCCAGCATGGACAGGGAAATTCAGCCCCAGCATTTT.